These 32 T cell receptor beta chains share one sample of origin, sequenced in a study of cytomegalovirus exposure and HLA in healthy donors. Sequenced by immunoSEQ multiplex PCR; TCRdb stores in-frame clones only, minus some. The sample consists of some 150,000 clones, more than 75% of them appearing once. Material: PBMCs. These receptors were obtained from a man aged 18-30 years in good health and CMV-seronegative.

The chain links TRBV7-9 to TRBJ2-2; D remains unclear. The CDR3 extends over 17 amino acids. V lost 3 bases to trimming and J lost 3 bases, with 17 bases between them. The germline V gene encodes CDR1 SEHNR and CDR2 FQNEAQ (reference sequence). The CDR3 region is CASSLVKGVKHTGELFF. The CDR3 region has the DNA TGTGCCAGCAGCTTGGTAAAAGGAGTTAAACACACCGGGGAGCTGTTTTTT.

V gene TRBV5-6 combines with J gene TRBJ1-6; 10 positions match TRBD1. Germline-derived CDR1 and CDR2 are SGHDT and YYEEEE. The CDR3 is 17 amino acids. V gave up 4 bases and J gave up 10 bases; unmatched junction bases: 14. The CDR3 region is CASSDFAGTGVKSPLHF. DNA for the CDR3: TGTGCCAGCAGCGATTTTGCCGGGACAGGGGTCAAGTCACCCCTCCACTTT. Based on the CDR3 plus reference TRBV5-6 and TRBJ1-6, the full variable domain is DAGVTQSPTHLIKTRGQQVTLRCSPKSGHDTVSWYQQALGQGPQFIFQYYEEEERQRGNFPDRFSGHQFPNYSSELNVNALLLGDSALYLCASSDFAGTGVKSPLHFGNGTRLTVT.

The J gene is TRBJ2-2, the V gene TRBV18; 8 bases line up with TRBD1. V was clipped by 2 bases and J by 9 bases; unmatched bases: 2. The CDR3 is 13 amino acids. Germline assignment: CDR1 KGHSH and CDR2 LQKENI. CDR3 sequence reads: CASSPGDRRELFF. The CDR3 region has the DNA TGTGCCAGCTCACCAGGGGACAGGCGGGAGCTGTTTTTT.

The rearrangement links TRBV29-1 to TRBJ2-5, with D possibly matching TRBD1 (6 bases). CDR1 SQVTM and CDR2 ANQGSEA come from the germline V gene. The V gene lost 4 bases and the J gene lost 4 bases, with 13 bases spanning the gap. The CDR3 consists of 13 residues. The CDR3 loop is CSVAQGQRETQYF. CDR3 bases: TGCAGCGTTGCTCAGGGGCAGCGAGAGACCCAGTACTTC.

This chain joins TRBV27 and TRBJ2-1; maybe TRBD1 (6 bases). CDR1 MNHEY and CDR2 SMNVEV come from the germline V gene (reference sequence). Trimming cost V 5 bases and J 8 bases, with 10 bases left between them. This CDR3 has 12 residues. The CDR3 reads CASSQGSDEQFF. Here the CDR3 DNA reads TGTGCCAGCAGTCAGGGGTCGGATGAGCAGTTCTTC.

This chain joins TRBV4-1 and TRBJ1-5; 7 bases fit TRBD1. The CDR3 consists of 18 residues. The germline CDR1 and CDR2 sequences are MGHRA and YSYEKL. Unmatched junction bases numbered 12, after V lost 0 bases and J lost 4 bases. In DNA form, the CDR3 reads TGCGCCAGCAGCCAAGACTGGACAGGTCGAAGGGGAAATCAGCCCCAGCATTTT. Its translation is CASSQDWTGRRGNQPQHF.

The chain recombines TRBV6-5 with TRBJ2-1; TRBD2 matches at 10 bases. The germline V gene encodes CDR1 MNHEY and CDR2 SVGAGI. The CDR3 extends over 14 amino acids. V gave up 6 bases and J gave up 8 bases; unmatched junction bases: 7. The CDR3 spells CASRDWTSGDEQFF. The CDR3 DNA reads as TGTGCCAGCAGGGACTGGACTAGCGGCGATGAGCAGTTCTTC.

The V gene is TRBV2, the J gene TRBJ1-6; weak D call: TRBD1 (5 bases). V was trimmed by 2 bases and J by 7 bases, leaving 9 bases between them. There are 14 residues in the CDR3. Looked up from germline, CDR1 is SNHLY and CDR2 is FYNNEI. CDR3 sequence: CASSEPGFNSPLHF. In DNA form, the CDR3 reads TGTGCCAGCAGTGAACCAGGGTTCAATTCACCCCTCCACTTT. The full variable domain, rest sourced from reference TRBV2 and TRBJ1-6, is EPEVTQTPSHQVTQMGQEVILRCVPISNHLYFYWYRQILGQKVEFLVSFYNNEISEKSEIFDDQFSVERPDGSNFTLKIRSTKLEDSAMYFCASSEPGFNSPLHFGNGTRLTVT.

The CDR3 sequence: CASSSIGAYEQYF. In DNA, the CDR3 is TGTGCCAGCAGTTCGATAGGGGCCTACGAGCAGTACTTC. The chain links TRBV28 to TRBJ2-7, with D tentatively TRBD1 (5 bases). The CDR3 runs 13 residues. Germline V gives CDR1 MDHEN, CDR2 SYDVKM. Trimming cost V 4 bases and J 2 bases, with 9 bases left between them.

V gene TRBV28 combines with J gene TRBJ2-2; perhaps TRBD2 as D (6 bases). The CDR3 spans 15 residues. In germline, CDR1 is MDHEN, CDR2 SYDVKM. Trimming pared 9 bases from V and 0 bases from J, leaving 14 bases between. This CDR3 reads CASRRGGTNTGELFF. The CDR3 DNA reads TGTGCCAGTCGAAGGGGCGGGACGAACACCGGGGAGCTGTTTTTT.

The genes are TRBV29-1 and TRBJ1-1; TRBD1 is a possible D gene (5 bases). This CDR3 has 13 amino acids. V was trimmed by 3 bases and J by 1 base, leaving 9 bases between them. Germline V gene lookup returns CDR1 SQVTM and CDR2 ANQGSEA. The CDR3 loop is CSVDITGNTEAFF. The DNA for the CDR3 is TGCAGCGTTGACATTACAGGGAACACTGAAGCTTTCTTT.

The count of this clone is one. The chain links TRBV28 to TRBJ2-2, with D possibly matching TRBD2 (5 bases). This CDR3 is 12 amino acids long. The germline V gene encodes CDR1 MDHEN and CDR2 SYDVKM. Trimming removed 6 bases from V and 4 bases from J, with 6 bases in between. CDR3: CASRRVTGELFF. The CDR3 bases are TGTGCCAGCAGGAGGGTCACCGGGGAGCTGTTTTTT.

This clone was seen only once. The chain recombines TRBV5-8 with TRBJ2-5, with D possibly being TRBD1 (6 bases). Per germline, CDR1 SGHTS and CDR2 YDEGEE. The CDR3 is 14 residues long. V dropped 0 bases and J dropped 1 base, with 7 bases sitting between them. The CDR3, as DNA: TGTGCCAGCAGCTTGGACAGGGCCCAAGAGACCCAGTACTTC. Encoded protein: CASSLDRAQETQYF.

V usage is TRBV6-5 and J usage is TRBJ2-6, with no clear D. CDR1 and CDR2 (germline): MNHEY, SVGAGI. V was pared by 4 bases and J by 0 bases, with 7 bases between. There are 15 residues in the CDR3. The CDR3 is CASSSVPSGANVLTF. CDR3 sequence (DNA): TGTGCCAGCAGTTCAGTCCCCTCTGGGGCCAACGTCCTGACTTTC.

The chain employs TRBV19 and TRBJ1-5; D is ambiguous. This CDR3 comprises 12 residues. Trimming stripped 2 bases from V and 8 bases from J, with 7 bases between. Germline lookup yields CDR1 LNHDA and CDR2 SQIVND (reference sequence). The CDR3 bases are TGTGCCAGTAGTATACTAGATGAGCCCCAGCATTTT. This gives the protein CASSILDEPQHF.

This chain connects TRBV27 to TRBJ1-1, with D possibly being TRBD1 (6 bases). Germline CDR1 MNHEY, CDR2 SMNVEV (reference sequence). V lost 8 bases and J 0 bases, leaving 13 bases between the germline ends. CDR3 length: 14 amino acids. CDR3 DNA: TGTGCCAGCGGTATAGGACAGATGAACACTGAAGCTTTCTTT. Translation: CASGIGQMNTEAFF.

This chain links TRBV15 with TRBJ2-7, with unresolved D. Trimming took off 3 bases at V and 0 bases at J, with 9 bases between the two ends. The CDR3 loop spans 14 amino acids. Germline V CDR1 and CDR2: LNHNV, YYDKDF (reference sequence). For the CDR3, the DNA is TGTGCCACCAGCAGCCCAGAAAGCTCCTACGAGCAGTACTTC. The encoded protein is CATSSPESSYEQYF. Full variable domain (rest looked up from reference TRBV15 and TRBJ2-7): DAMVIQNPRYQVTQFGKPVTLSCSQTLNHNVMYWYQQKSSQAPKLLFHYYDKDFNNEADTPDNFQSRRPNTSFCFLDIRSPGLGDTAMYLCATSSPESSYEQYFGPGTRLTVT.

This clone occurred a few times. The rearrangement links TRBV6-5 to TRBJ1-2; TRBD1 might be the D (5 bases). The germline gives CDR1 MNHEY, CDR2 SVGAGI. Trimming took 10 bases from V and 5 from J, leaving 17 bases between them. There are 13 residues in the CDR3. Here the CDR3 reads CATREGGEYGYTF. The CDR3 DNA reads TGTGCCACCCGCGAAGGAGGGGAGTATGGCTACACCTTC.

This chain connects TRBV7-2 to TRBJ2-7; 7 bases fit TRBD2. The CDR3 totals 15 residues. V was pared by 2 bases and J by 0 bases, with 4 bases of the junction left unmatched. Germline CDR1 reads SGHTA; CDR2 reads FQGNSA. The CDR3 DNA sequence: TGTGCCAGCAGCTTAAGTAGCGGGTTCTCCTACGAGCAGTACTTC. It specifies CASSLSSGFSYEQYF.

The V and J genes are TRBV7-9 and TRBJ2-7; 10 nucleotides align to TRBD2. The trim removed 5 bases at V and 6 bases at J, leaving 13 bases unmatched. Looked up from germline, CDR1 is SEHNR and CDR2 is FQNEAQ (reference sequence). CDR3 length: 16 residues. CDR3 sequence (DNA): TGTGCCAGCAGCCCCCGGACTAGCGGTCGTTGGGTCGAGCAGTACTTC. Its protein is CASSPRTSGRWVEQYF.

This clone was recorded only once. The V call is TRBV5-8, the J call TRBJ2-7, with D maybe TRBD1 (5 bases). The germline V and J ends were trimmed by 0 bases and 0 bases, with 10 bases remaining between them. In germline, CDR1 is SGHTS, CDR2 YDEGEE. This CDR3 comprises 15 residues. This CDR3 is CASSLVGVSSYEQYV. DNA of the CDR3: TGTGCCAGCAGCTTGGTAGGGGTTAGCTCCTACGAGCAGTACGTC.

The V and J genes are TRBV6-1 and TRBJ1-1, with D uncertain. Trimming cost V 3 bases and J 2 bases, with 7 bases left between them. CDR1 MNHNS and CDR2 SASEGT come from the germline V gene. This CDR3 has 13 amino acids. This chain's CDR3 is CASSDLTNTEAFF. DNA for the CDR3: TGTGCCAGCAGTGATTTGACAAACACTGAAGCTTTCTTT.

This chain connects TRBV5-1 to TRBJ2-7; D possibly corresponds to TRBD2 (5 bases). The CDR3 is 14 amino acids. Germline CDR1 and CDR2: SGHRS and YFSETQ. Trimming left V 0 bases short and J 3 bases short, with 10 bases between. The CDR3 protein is CASSLGLGVYEQYV. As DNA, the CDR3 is TGCGCCAGCAGCTTGGGCCTCGGGGTCTACGAGCAGTACGTC.

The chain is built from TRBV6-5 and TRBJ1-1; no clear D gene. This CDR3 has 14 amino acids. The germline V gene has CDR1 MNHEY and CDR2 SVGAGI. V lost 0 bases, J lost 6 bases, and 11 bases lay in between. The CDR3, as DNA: TGTGCCAGCAGTTACTCGATTACAGTCTCTGAAGCTTTCTTT. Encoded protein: CASSYSITVSEAFF.

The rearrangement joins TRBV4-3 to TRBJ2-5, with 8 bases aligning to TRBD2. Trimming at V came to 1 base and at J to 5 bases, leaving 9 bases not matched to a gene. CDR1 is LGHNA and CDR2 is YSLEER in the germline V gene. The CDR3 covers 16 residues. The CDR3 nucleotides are TGCGCCAGCAGCCAAGCTGGTAGCGGGACCCGGGAGACCCAGTACTTC. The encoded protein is CASSQAGSGTRETQYF.

The DNA for the CDR3 is TGTGCCAGCAGCTTAGATCGCGGGGTGAACACCGGGGAGCTGTTTTTT. Translation: CASSLDRGVNTGELFF. V usage is TRBV7-2 and J usage is TRBJ2-2; a possible D gene is TRBD2 (6 bases). This CDR3 comprises 16 residues. The V gene lost 1 base and the J gene lost 1 base, with 10 bases spanning the gap. Germline V gene data show CDR1 as SGHTA and CDR2 as FQGNSA.

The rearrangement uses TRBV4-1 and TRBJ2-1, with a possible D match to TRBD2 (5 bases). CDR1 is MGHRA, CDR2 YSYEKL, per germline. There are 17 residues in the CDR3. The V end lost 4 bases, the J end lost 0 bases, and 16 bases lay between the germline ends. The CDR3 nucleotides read TGCGCCAGCAGCCTTACCGGGGTAACGAGCTCCTACAATGAGCAGTTCTTC. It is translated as CASSLTGVTSSYNEQFF.

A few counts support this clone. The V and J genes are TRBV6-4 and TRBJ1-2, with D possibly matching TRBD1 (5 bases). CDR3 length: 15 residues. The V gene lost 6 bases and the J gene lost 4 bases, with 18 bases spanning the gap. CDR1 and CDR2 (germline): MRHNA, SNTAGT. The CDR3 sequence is CASRSIPGLPYGYTF. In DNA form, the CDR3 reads TGTGCCAGCAGGTCAATACCGGGACTGCCCTATGGCTACACCTTC.

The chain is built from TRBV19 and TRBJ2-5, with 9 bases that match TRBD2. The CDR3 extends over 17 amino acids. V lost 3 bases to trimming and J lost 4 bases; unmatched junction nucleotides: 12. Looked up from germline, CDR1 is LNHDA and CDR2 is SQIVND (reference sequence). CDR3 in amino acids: CASSIRSGRVTGETQYF. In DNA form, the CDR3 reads TGTGCCAGTAGTATTCGTAGCGGGAGAGTTACGGGAGAGACCCAGTACTTC.

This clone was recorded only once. CDR3 region: CASSLGTGGYEQYF. The CDR3 DNA sequence: TGTGCCAGCAGCTTGGGGACAGGGGGTTACGAGCAGTACTTC. The chain has TRBV5-4 and TRBJ2-7; 10 positions match TRBD1. V lost 0 bases to trimming and J lost 4 bases; unmatched junction nucleotides: 1. This CDR3 spans 14 amino acids. Looked up from germline, CDR1 is SGHNT and CDR2 is YYREEE (reference sequence).

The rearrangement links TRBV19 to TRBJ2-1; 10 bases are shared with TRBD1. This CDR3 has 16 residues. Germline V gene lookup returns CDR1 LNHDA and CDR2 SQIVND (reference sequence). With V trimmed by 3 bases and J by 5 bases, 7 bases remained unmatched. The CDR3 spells CASSILPGQGNNEQFF. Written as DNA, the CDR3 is TGTGCCAGTAGTATTTTACCGGGACAGGGGAACAATGAGCAGTTCTTC.

This CDR3 is CASSPPTGENTEAFF. In nucleotides, the CDR3 is TGTGCCAGCAGCCCACCGACAGGGGAGAACACTGAAGCTTTCTTT. The chain is built from TRBV5-4 and TRBJ1-1; 8 bases are shared with TRBD1. CDR3 size: 15 residues. J lost 1 base, V lost 4 bases, and 6 bases had no gene match. Germline loops: CDR1 SGHNT, CDR2 YYREEE (reference sequence).